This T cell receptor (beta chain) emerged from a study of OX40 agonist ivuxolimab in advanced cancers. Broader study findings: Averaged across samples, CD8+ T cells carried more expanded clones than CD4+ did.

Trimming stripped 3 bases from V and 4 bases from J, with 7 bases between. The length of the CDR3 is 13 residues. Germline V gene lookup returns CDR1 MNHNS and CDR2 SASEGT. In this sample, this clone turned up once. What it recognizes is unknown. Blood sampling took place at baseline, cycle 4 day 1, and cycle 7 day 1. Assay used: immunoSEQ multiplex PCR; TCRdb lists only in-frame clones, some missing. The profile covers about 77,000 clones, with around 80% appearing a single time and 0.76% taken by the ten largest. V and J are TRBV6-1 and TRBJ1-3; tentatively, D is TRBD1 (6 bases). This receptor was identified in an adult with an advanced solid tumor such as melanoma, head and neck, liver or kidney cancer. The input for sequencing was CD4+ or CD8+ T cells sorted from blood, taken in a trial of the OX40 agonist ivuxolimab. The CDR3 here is CASSDQGGNTIYF. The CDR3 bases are TGTGCCAGCAGTGATCAGGGGGGAAACACCATATATTTT.